This T cell receptor beta chain was captured in a study of CXCR3-negative and CXCR3-positive naive CD8 T cells. Study results and limitations: Relative to CXCR3-negative naive cells, CXCR3-positive naive cells had more hydrophobic TRB CDR3s.

As for this clonotype: Its antigen remains unidentified.

CD8+ T cell subsets were each sorted in triplicate, about 290,000 cells apiece. CD45RO-CCR7+CD27+CD95- characterized naive CD8+ T cells. CDR3 length equals 17 residues. Germline-derived CDR1 and CDR2 are SGHVS and FQNEAQ. With UMI labels, 5' RACE was used to prepare the TRB cDNA libraries. TCRdb reprocessed the 5' RACE reads, keeping one entry per CDR3 protein, no DNA. The table for this sample gives about 120,000 distinct CDR3 sequences. This receptor was identified in a human donor in good health. Some clones in this sample may be carry-over from other donors' samples. The source material was naive CXCR3- CD8+ T cells from blood. The sample's subset: CD45RO-CCR7+CD27+CD95- naive CD8+ T cells lacking CXCR3 (TNR3-). J is TRBJ2-2 and V is TRBV7-8; TCRdb's assignment of TRBD2 cannot be checked, as there is no DNA. CDR3 region: CASSPLVAGANTGELFF.